These 5 T cell receptor beta chains came from one sample sequenced in a study of CD8 T cells in Susac syndrome. The RNA input was about 0.45 to 1 ug, and it was reverse transcribed with random hexamers. From the immunoSEQ multiplex PCR reads, TCRdb called clonotypes with MiXCR, one entry per CDR3 protein. This table has around 200,000 distinct CDR3 sequences, roughly 96% appearing once. The sample comprised CD4+ T cells from PBMCs. These receptors all come from a human donor in good health.

The gene calls are TRBV5-4 and TRBJ2-1, with D unresolved. V was cut by 0 bases and J by 9 bases, with 7 bases left in between. This CDR3 is 12 amino acids long. In germline, CDR1 is SGHNT, CDR2 YYREEE (reference sequence). CDR3 nucleotide sequence: TGTGCCAGCAGCTTGGTCTACGGTGAGCAGTTCTTC. Its translation: CASSLVYGEQFF.

The gene calls are TRBV7-9 and TRBJ1-1; D remains ambiguous. Between the trimmed V and J ends, which lost 1 base and 9 bases, there was a span of 12 bases. Germline CDR1 and CDR2: SEHNR and FQNEAQ (reference sequence). CDR3 length equals 13 residues. For the CDR3, the DNA is TGTGCCAGCAGCTTAGAAGGAGGGCAGAAAGCTTTCTTT. This gives the protein CASSLEGGQKAFF. Combining the CDR3 with reference TRBV7-9 and TRBJ1-1 gives the whole variable domain DTGVSQNPRHKITKRGQNVTFRCDPISEHNRLYWYRQTLGQGPEFLTYFQNEAQLEKSRLLSDRFSAERPKGSFSTLEIQRTEQGDSAMYLCASSLEGGQKAFFGQGTRLTVV.

V gene TRBV7-3 combines with J gene TRBJ2-2, with D possibly matching TRBD2 (5 bases). V lost 5 bases to trimming and J lost 5 bases, with 18 bases between them. Germline assignment: CDR1 SGHTA and CDR2 FQGTGA. The CDR3 length is 16 residues. The CDR3 spells CASSPRNGLRTGELFF. CDR3 bases: TGTGCCAGCAGCCCCCGAAACGGACTGCGGACCGGGGAGCTGTTTTTT.

This chain connects TRBV13 to TRBJ2-3; D ambiguous. V lost 3 bases and J lost 0, with 10 bases in between. Germline CDR1 is PRHDT and CDR2 is FYEKMQ (reference sequence). There are 15 residues in the CDR3. The CDR3 DNA reads TGTGCCAGCAGCTTGGAGCCCCGGAGCACAGATACGCAGTATTTT. It specifies CASSLEPRSTDTQYF.

V is TRBV20-1 and J is TRBJ2-1, with TRBD1 identical over 7 bases. Germline loops: CDR1 DFQATT, CDR2 SNEGSKA (reference sequence). Trimming at V came to 6 bases and at J to 8 bases, leaving 7 bases not matched to a gene. The length of the CDR3 is 12 residues. CDR3 sequence: CSAPAQGDEQFF. The CDR3 DNA is TGCAGTGCCCCGGCCCAGGGGGATGAGCAGTTCTTC.